This is a list of T cell receptor beta chains from one sample in a study of shared clonotypes between healthy human individuals. Profiled with immunoSEQ multiplex PCR; TCRdb holds only in-frame clones, not every one. This sample yields about 2.1 million clones, of which roughly 95% are seen a single time; less than 2% belongs to the top ten. Source material: naive CD8+ T cells from PBMCs. Every receptor here comes from a man between 18 and 35 years old in good health. Some clones in this sample may be carry-over from other donors' samples. Each CDR3 is given with its conserved first and last residue. The order of the fields is D gene, J gene, V gene, clone size, CDR3 DNA, CDR3 protein. D genes are given only for firm matches. Size is omitted from some rows. Given values are once, few, many or a class for expanded clones.

>TRBD1|TRBJ1-1|TRBV5-1|-
TGCGCCAGCAGAGTGTTCCGGGACAGGGACGAAGCTTTCTTT
CASRVFRDRDEAFF
>TRBD1|TRBJ2-2|TRBV28|-
TGTGCCAGCAGTTTCGGTCAGGGGGCTAGTACCGGGGAGCTGTTTTTT
CASSFGQGASTGELFF
>-|TRBJ2-7|TRBV7-6|-
TGTGCCAGCAGTTCCGGGGGCCCGACCCTATCCTACGAGCAGTACTTC
CASSSGGPTLSYEQYF
>TRBD1|TRBJ2-7|TRBV5-6|-
TGTGCCAGCAGCCGACAGGGGAGCTACGAGCAGTACTTC
CASSRQGSYEQYF
>-|TRBJ2-7|TRBV27|-
TGTGCCAGCAGTTTGACAGCTGGCAGAATCTACGAGCAGTACTTC
CASSLTAGRIYEQYF
>-|TRBJ2-1|TRBV5-4|-
TGTGCCAGCCTAAGCGGCAACAATGAGCAGTTCTTC
CASLSGNNEQFF
>TRBD1|TRBJ2-1|TRBV11-2|-
TGTGCCAGCAGCTCCTACCCTGGGACAGGGGCCTACAATGAGCAGTTCTTC
CASSSYPGTGAYNEQFF
>-|TRBJ1-5|TRBV2|-
TGTGCCAGCAGTGAAATCGGCAGTACCAATCAGCCCCAGCATTTT
CASSEIGSTNQPQHF
>TRBD1|TRBJ2-1|TRBV7-9|once
TGTGCCAGCAGCTTGGACAGGGGGAATGAGCAGTTCTTC
CASSLDRGNEQFF
>-|TRBJ1-1|TRBV6-1|few
TGTGCCAGCTGGGGGATGACTGAAGCTTTCTTT
CASWGMTEAFF
>TRBD2|TRBJ2-7|TRBV7-9|-
TGTGCCAGCAGCTTAGGATTAGCGGGAGTGACCTCCTACGAGCAGTACTTC
CASSLGLAGVTSYEQYF
>-|TRBJ2-7|TRBV7-6|-
TGTGCCAGCAGCTTAGTCTCTGGGCGCAGCGACGAGCAGTACTTC
CASSLVSGRSDEQYF
>-|TRBJ2-1|TRBV4-3|-
TGCGCCAGCAGCCAATATAGGACCAAGCTCAATGAGCAGTTCTTC
CASSQYRTKLNEQFF
>TRBD1|TRBJ2-6|TRBV9|-
TGTGCCAGCAGGGGACAGGCGCGCTCTGGGGCCAACGTCCTGACTTTC
CASRGQARSGANVLTF
>-|TRBJ2-7|TRBV5-1|-
TGCGCCAGCAGCTTGGGGGCGGGTACCTACGAGCAGTACTTC
CASSLGAGTYEQYF
>-|TRBJ2-7|TRBV7-6|-
TGTGCCAGCAGCTTACAGGGTGAGACCTACGAGCAGTACTTC
CASSLQGETYEQYF
>TRBD1|TRBJ1-1|TRBV9|-
TGTGCCAGCAGCTCTTCAGGGGGAAGTGGTGAAGCTTTCTTT
CASSSSGGSGEAFF
>TRBD2|TRBJ2-1|TRBV7-2|once
TGTGCCAGCAGCTTAAACGGGCTAGCGGGGGACTACAATGAGCAGTTCTTC
CASSLNGLAGDYNEQFF
>TRBD1|TRBJ2-1|TRBV10-3|-
TGTGCCATCAGGGACAGGGGAATCAGCGATGAGCAGTTCTTC
CAIRDRGISDEQFF
>-|TRBJ1-1|TRBV6-1|few
TGTGCCAGCAGGGAAGGGACGGTGAACACTGAAGCTTTCTTT
CASREGTVNTEAFF
>TRBD1|TRBJ2-1|TRBV27|-
TGTGCCAGCAGTGGGGACAGGGGATACAATGAGCAGTTCTTC
CASSGDRGYNEQFF
>TRBD2|TRBJ2-1|TRBV2|-
TGTGCCAGCAGTGGGGCTAGCGGACCCTACAATGAGCAGTTCTTC
CASSGASGPYNEQFF
>-|TRBJ2-3|TRBV5-1|-
TGCGCCAGCAGCTTGACCCGCTTGAGGGGTTACACAGATACGCAGTATTTT
CASSLTRLRGYTDTQYF
>-|TRBJ2-7|TRBV4-3|once
TGCGCCAGCAGCCAGGCTGGCGGCATCAACTCCTACGAGCAGTACTTC
CASSQAGGINSYEQYF
>TRBD1|TRBJ1-2|TRBV12-5|-
TGTGCTAGTGGTTTCAGGCCCGACAGGGGTTCTGGCTACACCTTC
CASGFRPDRGSGYTF
>-|TRBJ2-3|TRBV25-1|-
TGTGCCAGCAGCCAGGGGGATACGCAGTATTTT
CASSQGDTQYF
>TRBD1|TRBJ1-5|TRBV7-9|-
TGTGCCAGCAGCTCCCAATCACCGGGACAGGGAATAAACCAGCCCCAGCATTTT
CASSSQSPGQGINQPQHF
>-|TRBJ1-1|TRBV9|-
TGTGCCAGCAGCGTAACTCCGTCGGCGACAAGCGAGAACACTGAAGCTTTCTTT
CASSVTPSATSENTEAFF
>-|TRBJ1-5|TRBV10-1|few
TGCGCCAGCAGACGAGTGGGTGGAGGTGAAGGTAGCAATCAGCCCCAGCATTTT
CASRRVGGGEGSNQPQHF
>-|TRBJ1-3|TRBV28|-
TGTGCCAGCAGTTCTCGGGCCCTGCCAAACACCATATATTTT
CASSSRALPNTIYF
>-|TRBJ2-7|TRBV29-1|-
TGCAGCGTTGAAGAAGCGGGCGAGCAGTACTTC
CSVEEAGEQYF
>-|TRBJ2-3|TRBV7-8|-
TGTGCCAGCAGCTTGGGGGGACAGCGGCTAACACCGGTGGGCACAGATACGCAGTATTTT
CASSLGGQRLTPVGTDTQYF
>TRBD2|TRBJ2-1|TRBV5-1|-
TGCGCCAGCAGCTTCTATCCGACTAGCGGCTCCTACAATGAGCAGTTCTTC
CASSFYPTSGSYNEQFF
>TRBD2|TRBJ2-5|TRBV30|-
TGTGCCTGGAGTGTCTCTCTAGCGGGAGGGGTATGGGAGACCCAGTACTTC
CAWSVSLAGGVWETQYF
>-|TRBJ1-2|TRBV6-5|-
TGTGCCAGCAGTCCCTTGGGGCCCTACCGAGGGGCCTTC
CASSPLGPYRGAF
>TRBD2|TRBJ2-1|TRBV11-2|-
TGTGCCAGCAGCTTAGATTCAGGCGGACTAGCATACGAGCAGTTCTTC
CASSLDSGGLAYEQFF
>TRBD1|TRBJ1-1|TRBV18|-
TGTGCCAGCTCACCGGACAGGGGACATTCTGGAGCTTTCTTT
CASSPDRGHSGAFF
>-|TRBJ2-7|TRBV29-1|-
TGCAGCGTTGAAGGTTTGCCGAACGCCTACGAGCAGTACTTC
CSVEGLPNAYEQYF
>TRBD1|TRBJ2-6|TRBV18|-
TGTGCCAGCTCACCGACAGGGTCGGCTGGGGCCAACGTCCTGACTTTC
CASSPTGSAGANVLTF
>-|TRBJ2-3|TRBV6-5|-
TGTGCCAGCAGGAGGGCAGGGCCAGATACGCAGTATTTT
CASRRAGPDTQYF
>-|TRBJ2-1|TRBV6-6|-
TGTGCCAGCAGTTACTCGAGACCCCCCGGCAATGAGCAGTTCTTC
CASSYSRPPGNEQFF
>-|TRBJ2-1|TRBV9|-
TGTGCCAGCAGCTCGGCGGGTAGCTCCTACAATGAGCAGTTCTTC
CASSSAGSSYNEQFF
>TRBD1|TRBJ2-7|TRBV2|-
TGTGCCAGCAGTGAAGGGGACAGTGGAACCTACGAGCAGTACTTC
CASSEGDSGTYEQYF
>-|TRBJ1-1|TRBV6-6|-
TGTGCCAGCAGAGTCCTCACGAACACTGAAGCTTTCTTT
CASRVLTNTEAFF
>-|TRBJ2-7|TRBV4-1|-
TGCGCCAGCAGCCTCATGGACGACGCTGGGTACGAGCAGTACTTC
CASSLMDDAGYEQYF
>-|TRBJ2-2|TRBV7-3|-
TGTGCCAGCAGCTTAAAGGGTGGGCTCCTCGCCACCGGGGAGCTGTTTTTT
CASSLKGGLLATGELFF
>TRBD2|TRBJ2-7|TRBV29-1|-
TGCAGCGTCGGGACTAGCGGCTCCTACGAGCAGTACTTC
CSVGTSGSYEQYF
>-|TRBJ2-7|TRBV18|-
TGTGCCAGCTCATCACGTGACCGGGACCACAGCTACGAGCAGTACTTC
CASSSRDRDHSYEQYF
>TRBD1|TRBJ2-7|TRBV27|-
TGTGCCAGCAGTGGGGACAGAAGCTACGAGCAGTACTTC
CASSGDRSYEQYF
>TRBD1|TRBJ2-6|TRBV27|-
TGTGCCACCAGAGACAGGGCATCTAGGGCCAACGTCCTGACTTTC
CATRDRASRANVLTF
>TRBD2|TRBJ2-3|TRBV9|-
TGTGCCAGCAGCGCAGACCGGGACTATCTAGATACGCAGTATTTT
CASSADRDYLDTQYF
>TRBD2|TRBJ2-7|TRBV10-1|-
TGCGCCAGCAGGCGCCTAGCGGCCTACTCCCCCTACGAGCAGTACTTC
CASRRLAAYSPYEQYF
>TRBD1|TRBJ2-7|TRBV10-3|-
TGTGCCATCAGTGGGGGGACAGCTACCTACGAGCAGTACTTC
CAISGGTATYEQYF
>-|TRBJ1-2|TRBV5-1|-
TGCGCCAGCAGCTTGGGGGAGTGGATCCAACAGGAAAACTATGGCTACACCTTC
CASSLGEWIQQENYGYTF